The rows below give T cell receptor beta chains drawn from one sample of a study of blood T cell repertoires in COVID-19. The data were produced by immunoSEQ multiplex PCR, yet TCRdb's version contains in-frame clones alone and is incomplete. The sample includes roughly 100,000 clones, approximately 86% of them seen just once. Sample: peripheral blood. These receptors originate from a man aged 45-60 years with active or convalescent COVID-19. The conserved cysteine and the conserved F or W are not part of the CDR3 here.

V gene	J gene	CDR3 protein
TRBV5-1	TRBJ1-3	ASSLEPGAGNTIY
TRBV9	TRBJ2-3	ASTSSGGLGDTQY
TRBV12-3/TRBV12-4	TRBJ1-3	ASSRGGNTIY
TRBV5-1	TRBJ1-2	ASSLGTANYGYT
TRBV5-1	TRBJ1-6	ASSLGGPNSPLH
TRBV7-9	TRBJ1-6	ASSLGQNNSPLH
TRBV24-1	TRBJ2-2	ATNTGGSNTGELF
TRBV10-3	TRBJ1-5	AISENGGTGGGQPQH
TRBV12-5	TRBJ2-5	ASARQGGVALQETQY
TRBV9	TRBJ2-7	ASSVVSDAEQY
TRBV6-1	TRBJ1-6	ASSAGTGSVSSYNSPLH
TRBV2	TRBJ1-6	ASNPDNSPLH
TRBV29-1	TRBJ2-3	SVVSGTDTQY
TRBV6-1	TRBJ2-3	ASSALDRGRADTQY
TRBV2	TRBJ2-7	ASTLGVYEQY
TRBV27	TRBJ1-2	ASSSTTGRPYGYT
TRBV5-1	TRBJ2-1	ASSQPGQGIDEQF
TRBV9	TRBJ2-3	ASTRNTDTQY
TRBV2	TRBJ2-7	ASSLGTLSSYEQY
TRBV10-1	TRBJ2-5	ASGDRETQY
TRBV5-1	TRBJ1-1	ASSLSDRNTEAF
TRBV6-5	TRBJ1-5	ASSYSIPDQPQH
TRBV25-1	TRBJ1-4	ASTLGAENEKLF
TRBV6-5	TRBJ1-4	ATGAGGSNEKLF
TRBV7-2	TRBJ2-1	ASSFRLNSYNEQF
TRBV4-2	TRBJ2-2	ASSQVGLSGELF
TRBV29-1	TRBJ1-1	SVAPGQGNTEAF
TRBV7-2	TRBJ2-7	ASSLLTYEQY
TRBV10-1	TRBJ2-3	ASSSRDRWDTDTQY
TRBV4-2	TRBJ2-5	ASRNGGQETQY
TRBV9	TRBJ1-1	ASSVGADEAF
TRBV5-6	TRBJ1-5	ASSSGQSNQPQH
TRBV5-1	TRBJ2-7	ASSILGLAGDEQY
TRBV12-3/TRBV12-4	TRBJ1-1	ASSPLLVEAF
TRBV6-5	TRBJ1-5	ASRGGGNNQPQH
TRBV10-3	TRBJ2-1	AISESEAGGPWNEQF
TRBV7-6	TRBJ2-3	ASSPIGGQGAADTQY
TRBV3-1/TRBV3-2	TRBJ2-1	ASSLDTGGLSYNEQF
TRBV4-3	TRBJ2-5	ASSQGSGGGETQY
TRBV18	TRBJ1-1	ASLRQGIGSTEAF
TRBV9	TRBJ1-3	ASSSGDNSGNTIY
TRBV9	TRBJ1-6	ASSLGGQGTGSPLH
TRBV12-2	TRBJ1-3	ASRICPDRSSGNTIY
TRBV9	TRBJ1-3	ASSPWDRGSGNTIY
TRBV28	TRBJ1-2	ASSSGYRTELHGYT
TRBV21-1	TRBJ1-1	ASTIKGGGPVEFKVVVEAF
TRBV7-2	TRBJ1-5	ASSLATGGNQPQH
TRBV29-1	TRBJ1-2	SVIQGLQGYT
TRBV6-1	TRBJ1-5	ASSGGTGTDNQPQH
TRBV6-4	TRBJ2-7	ASRPGQGAGTYEQY
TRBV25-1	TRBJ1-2	ASSEGRGYT
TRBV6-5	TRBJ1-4	ASSQDREREKLF
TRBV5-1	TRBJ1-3	ASSPGWSGNTIY
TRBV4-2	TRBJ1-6	ASSQDWGGRSYNSPLH
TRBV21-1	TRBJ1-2	ASSVFSNYGYT
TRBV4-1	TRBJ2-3	ASSQGQGGADTQY
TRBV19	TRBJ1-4	ASSWTTGRSNEKLF
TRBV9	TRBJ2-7	ASSAGTDYEQY
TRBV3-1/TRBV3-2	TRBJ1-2	ASSQDDGVDYGYT